Sequencing of this TCR beta chain was carried out in a study of persistence of HIV-infected CD4 T cells. This clone was recorded once. Its antigen is undetermined. The CDR3 spans 16 residues. Trimming at V came to 4 bases and at J to 1 base, leaving 7 bases not matched to a gene. Germline values: CDR1 SGHNT, CDR2 YYREEE (reference sequence). Cells were stimulated with overlapping HIV-1 Gag 15-mer peptides. CD40L/CD69 double-negative CD45RO-high memory CD4+ T cells were collected. Sequencing used immunoSEQ version 4 in survey mode. The repertoire was sequenced with immunoSEQ multiplex PCR; TCRdb's copy has only in-frame clones and lacks some. Of 30,000 to 45,000 clones listed, more than 75% are singletons.

This specimen consisted of cultured CD4+ T cells from PBMCs, obtained from a patient who received antiretroviral therapy. The chain links TRBV5-4 to TRBJ2-3, with 9 bases aligning to TRBD2. The source is an adult with HIV. The donor label of this sample is uncertain. The chain's CDR3 is CASSRGLAGGTDTQYF. The CDR3 DNA reads TGTGCCAGCAGCCGAGGTTTAGCGGGGGGCACAGATACGCAGTATTTT.